The present T cell receptor (beta chain) was sequenced within a study of breast tumors, draining lymph nodes, adjacent tissues. MiXCR, applied by TCRdb to the multiplex PCR reads, yields one record per CDR3 protein. The table has about 110,000 distinct CDR3 sequences, roughly 29% seen once. The CDR3 length is 16 residues. The germline CDR1 and CDR2 sequences are MNHEY and SMNVEV (reference sequence). V lost 3 bases and J 0 bases, leaving 14 bases between the germline ends. Axillary draining lymph nodes of breast cancer patients supplied the node samples. There are many counts of this clonotype. This sequence originates from a female donor with breast cancer. Some clones in this sample may be carry-over from other donors' samples. The sample consisted of axillary lymph node tissue. The chain links TRBV27 to TRBJ1-2; no reliable D call. The CDR3, as DNA: TGTGCCAGCAGTTTTTACGAGGATAGCTCTAACTATGGCTACACCTTC. Translated, it gives CASSFYEDSSNYGYTF.